The 25 T cell receptor beta chains listed next were all sequenced from one sample in a study of OX40 agonist ivuxolimab in advanced cancers. Sequencing was performed with immunoSEQ multiplex PCR; in TCRdb, only in-frame clones are kept and a portion is missing. The sample lists roughly 48,000 clones, 83% occurring once. Sequencing used CD4+ or CD8+ T cells sorted from blood, obtained in a trial of the OX40 agonist ivuxolimab. The source is an adult with an advanced solid tumor such as melanoma, head and neck, liver or kidney cancer.

This clone occurred once. The chain carries TRBV10-3 and TRBJ2-7; D may be TRBD1 or TRBD2 (6 bases each). Trimming left V 4 bases short and J 5 bases short, with 15 bases between. Per germline, CDR1 ENHRY and CDR2 SYGVKD. CDR3 length equals 14 residues. CDR3 protein: CAISGVGGRNEQYF. The CDR3 DNA sequence: TGTGCCATCAGTGGAGTCGGGGGCAGGAACGAGCAGTACTTC.

J is TRBJ2-7 and V is TRBV7-2; the D is unclear. The CDR3 consists of 13 residues. Trimming left V 0 bases short and J 3 bases short, with 6 bases between. Germline CDR1 and CDR2: SGHTA and FQGNSA. In nucleotides, the CDR3 is TGTGCCAGCAGCTTAGCCCTTCTCTACGAGCAGTACTTC. Translating gives CASSLALLYEQYF.

V is TRBV7-2 and J is TRBJ2-3; 11 bases agree with TRBD2. Trimming took 0 bases from V and 7 from J; bases not matched to a gene: 6. The CDR3 extends over 16 amino acids. The germline V gene encodes CDR1 SGHTA and CDR2 FQGNSA. CDR3 DNA: TGTGCCAGCAGCTTAGCGATAGCGGGGGGGCCTAATACGCAGTATTTT. The encoded protein is CASSLAIAGGPNTQYF.

The J gene is TRBJ2-1, the V gene TRBV11-3; TRBD2 is a possible D gene (6 bases). Germline V gene sequence: CDR1 SGHNT, CDR2 YENEEA. Trimming shortened V by 1 base and J by 1 base, and 14 bases separated the two germline ends. There are 17 residues in the CDR3. The CDR3 spells CASSLVATRGSYNEQFF. The CDR3 DNA reads TGTGCCAGCAGCTTAGTGGCGACTAGAGGGTCCTACAATGAGCAGTTCTTC. The full variable domain, rest sourced from reference TRBV11-3 and TRBJ2-1, is EAGVVQSPRYKIIEKKQPVAFWCNPISGHNTLYWYLQNLGQGPELLIRYENEEAVDDSQLPKDRFSAERLKGVDSTLKIQPAELGDSAVYLCASSLVATRGSYNEQFFGPGTRLTVL.

The rearrangement links TRBV7-2 to TRBJ2-5; 14 nucleotides agree with TRBD2. CDR3 length: 16 amino acids. V shed 5 bases, J shed 5 bases, and the junction held 7 bases outside the gene matches. The germline V gene has CDR1 SGHTA and CDR2 FQGNSA. The CDR3 loop reads CASSIPTSGGAETQYF. The DNA of the CDR3 is TGTGCCAGCAGCATCCCGACTAGCGGGGGGGCGGAGACCCAGTACTTC.

The V and J genes are TRBV7-9 and TRBJ1-1; D not resolved. The CDR3 is made up of 14 amino acids. The V end was cut by 1 base, the J end by 4 bases, with 10 bases between. Germline lookup yields CDR1 SEHNR and CDR2 FQNEAQ (reference sequence). CDR3 nucleotide sequence: TGTGCCAGCAGCTTAGAGTCGGGGATCACTGAAGCTTTCTTT. Residues: CASSLESGITEAFF.

The CDR3 is CASSQGTGYSYEQYF. The CDR3 DNA follows: TGCGCCAGCAGCCAAGGAACAGGATATTCCTACGAGCAGTACTTC. The rearrangement joins TRBV4-3 to TRBJ2-7; D is possibly TRBD1 (5 bases). The CDR3 runs to 15 residues. Germline V gene sequence: CDR1 LGHNA, CDR2 YSLEER. Trimming removed 1 base from V and 1 base from J, with 11 bases in between.

The genes are TRBV6-5 and TRBJ1-2, with TRBD1 identical over 7 bases. The J segment lost 8 bases and the V segment lost 6 bases, leaving 9 bases of the junction unmatched. Germline values: CDR1 MNHEY, CDR2 SVGAGI. The CDR3 loop spans 13 amino acids. The DNA for the CDR3 is TGTGCCAGCAGCCTCGGACAGGCATTAGGCTACACCTTC. It translates to CASSLGQALGYTF.

The chain couples TRBV2 to TRBJ1-5, with D perhaps matching TRBD1 (5 bases). The CDR3 contains 15 residues. Germline CDR1 SNHLY, CDR2 FYNNEI. V was shortened by 4 bases and J by 7 bases, with 17 bases between the two germline ends. CDR3 loop: CASSVGSGIGQPQHF. The CDR3 DNA reads as TGTGCCAGCAGTGTAGGTTCAGGGATTGGGCAGCCCCAGCATTTT.

The chain has TRBV7-2 and TRBJ2-7; perhaps TRBD1 as D (5 bases). The CDR3 loop spans 13 amino acids. The germline V gene encodes CDR1 SGHTA and CDR2 FQGNSA. The germline V and J ends were trimmed by 1 base and 3 bases, with 7 bases remaining between them. CDR3 residues: CASSLGQYYEQYF. The DNA of the CDR3 is TGTGCCAGCAGCTTAGGACAGTACTACGAGCAGTACTTC.

In this sample, this clone turned up a few times. This chain links TRBV5-4 with TRBJ1-6, with D unresolved. Germline values: CDR1 SGHNT, CDR2 YYREEE (reference sequence). The germline V and J ends were trimmed by 4 bases and 7 bases, with 6 bases remaining between them. This CDR3 is 12 amino acids long. The CDR3 DNA reads TGTGCCAGCAGCGACCAGAATTCACCCCTCCACTTT. This encodes CASSDQNSPLHF.

This clone was observed a single time. The chain employs TRBV7-3 and TRBJ2-2; 9 bases align to TRBD2. The germline V gene encodes CDR1 SGHTA and CDR2 FQGTGA. J lost 4 bases, V lost 4 bases, and 16 bases had no gene match. The CDR3 totals 19 residues. CDR3 sequence (DNA): TGTGCCAGCAGCTCCCCTTACGGGCGGGGGGGCGTCGGCACCGGGGAGCTGTTTTTT. Its protein is CASSSPYGRGGVGTGELFF.

V gene TRBV2 combines with J gene TRBJ1-2; no clear D. Germline assignment: CDR1 SNHLY and CDR2 FYNNEI. Trimming removed 5 bases at V and 1 base at J, with 14 bases between. CDR3 length equals 15 residues. The CDR3 is CASSKDPAINYGYTF. CDR3 coding DNA: TGTGCCAGCAGTAAAGATCCTGCTATTAACTATGGCTACACCTTC.

This chain joins TRBV7-2 and TRBJ2-3; no firm D call. Germline values: CDR1 SGHTA, CDR2 FQGNSA. V was clipped by 5 bases and J by 8 bases, with 17 bases between them. CDR3 length: 14 amino acids. The CDR3 bases are TGTGCCAGCAGCCCCCCAGGCCGGAGAGGTACGCAGTATTTT. Protein: CASSPPGRRGTQYF.

This clone has only a few counts. This sequence joins TRBV4-2 and TRBJ2-7; 13 nucleotides match TRBD2. V dropped 4 bases and J dropped 6; count of bases not matched to a gene: 9. This CDR3 spans 16 amino acids. Germline CDR1 and CDR2: LGHNA and YNFKEQ. DNA of the CDR3: TGTGCCAGCAGCCCACCGGGACTAGCGGGGTCCGGCGAGCAGTACTTC. Its translation: CASSPPGLAGSGEQYF.

This clone was counted only a few times. The V gene is TRBV4-3, the J gene TRBJ1-2; 10 positions agree with TRBD1. The CDR3 loop spans 16 amino acids. Germline V CDR1 and CDR2: LGHNA, YSLEER. The junction had 6 bases not matched to a gene; V was cut back by 1 base and J by 4 bases. CDR3 nucleotides: TGCGCCAGCAGCCAAGGCCGGACAGGGGGTGGCTATGGCTACACCTTC. Translating gives CASSQGRTGGGYGYTF.

The rearrangement joins TRBV12-5 to TRBJ1-5; tentative D call: TRBD1 (5 bases). The CDR3 spans 14 residues. Looked up from germline, CDR1 is LGHNT and CDR2 is FRNRAP. V was cut by 6 bases and J by 4 bases, with 13 bases left in between. The CDR3: CASGQGMRNQPQHF. As DNA, the CDR3 is TGTGCTAGTGGCCAGGGTATGCGGAATCAGCCCCAGCATTTT.

The chain links TRBV7-9 to TRBJ2-6, with 8 bases lining up with TRBD1. CDR1 is SEHNR and CDR2 is FQNEAQ in the germline V gene (reference sequence). The junction had 13 bases not matched to a gene; V was cut back by 4 bases and J by 5 bases. This CDR3 spans 18 amino acids. Written as DNA, the CDR3 is TGTGCCAGCAGCTCGCCGCGGACAGGGAGATTCTGGGCCAACGTCCTGACTTTC. Encoded protein: CASSSPRTGRFWANVLTF.

The chain links TRBV7-2 to TRBJ1-4; possibly TRBD1 for D (6 bases). V lost 1 base and J lost 7, with 13 bases in between. Germline V CDR1 and CDR2: SGHTA, FQGNSA. The CDR3 sequence is 15 residues long. CDR3 sequence: CASSLGGAGGEKLFF. The CDR3 nucleotides are TGTGCCAGCAGCTTAGGGGGGGCGGGAGGTGAAAAACTGTTTTTT.

V is TRBV6-6 and J is TRBJ2-3; D ambiguous. Germline V gene sequence: CDR1 MNHNY, CDR2 SVGAGI (reference sequence). The CDR3 has 12 residues. V was clipped by 2 bases and J by 1 base, with 1 base between them. The CDR3 here is CASSYRTDTQYF. Here the CDR3 DNA reads TGTGCCAGCAGTTACCGCACAGATACGCAGTATTTT.

The V call is TRBV11-2, the J call TRBJ2-1, with 12 bases aligning to TRBD2. CDR1 is SGHAT and CDR2 is FQNNGV in the germline V gene. V was clipped by 5 bases and J by 9 bases; unmatched bases: 8. CDR3 length: 15 amino acids. The CDR3 sequence is CASSRSLAGGFEQFF. CDR3 nucleotide sequence: TGTGCCAGCAGCCGATCACTAGCGGGGGGATTTGAGCAGTTCTTC.

The chain uses TRBV6-1 and TRBJ1-2; D remains unclear. The V end was cut by 4 bases, the J end by 2 bases, with 11 bases between. Per germline, CDR1 MNHNS and CDR2 SASEGT. The CDR3 runs 14 residues. CDR3: CASSVNRQNYGYTF. DNA for the CDR3: TGTGCCAGCAGTGTAAACCGTCAGAACTATGGCTACACCTTC.

J is TRBJ2-5 and V is TRBV28; possibly TRBD1 for D (6 bases). V dropped 3 bases and J dropped 2 bases, with 10 bases sitting between them. The CDR3 contains 14 residues. CDR1 MDHEN and CDR2 SYDVKM come from the germline V gene. The CDR3 sequence is CASSFRGLQETQYF. In DNA form, the CDR3 reads TGTGCCAGCAGTTTCAGGGGTTTACAAGAGACCCAGTACTTC.

CDR3 DNA sequence: TGTGCCAGCAGCTTAGTCGGCAGGAACAATTCACCCCTCCACTTT. Amino acid sequence: CASSLVGRNNSPLHF. The chain employs TRBV7-6 and TRBJ1-6; D is unresolved. V lost 1 base, J lost 7 bases, and 11 bases lay in between. CDR3 length: 15 amino acids. Germline CDR1 and CDR2: SGHVS and FNYEAQ. Supplemented by reference TRBV7-6 and TRBJ1-6, the full variable domain reads GAGVSQSPRYKVTKRGQDVALRCDPISGHVSLYWYRQALGQGPEFLTYFNYEAQQDKSGLPNDRFSAERPEGSISTLTIQRTEQRDSAMYRCASSLVGRNNSPLHFGNGTRLTVT.

This sequence joins TRBV7-2 and TRBJ1-1, with no clear D. V lost 2 bases and J lost 1, with 14 bases in between. CDR1 and CDR2 from the germline V gene are SGHTA and FQGNSA. The CDR3 length is 16 residues. Written as DNA, the CDR3 is TGTGCCAGCAGCTTACAGCCGGGCGCGGGGAACACTGAAGCTTTCTTT. Protein sequence: CASSLQPGAGNTEAFF. Full variable domain (rest looked up from reference TRBV7-2 and TRBJ1-1): GAGVSQSPSNKVTEKGKDVELRCDPISGHTALYWYRQSLGQGLEFLIYFQGNSAPDKSGLPSDRFSAERTGGSVSTLTIQRTQQEDSAVYLCASSLQPGAGNTEAFFGQGTRLTVV.